The clone carrying this T cell receptor beta chain was seen more than once but under ten times. Its antigen is still unknown. Sequencing targeted expressed TCRB transcripts, as all isolated RNA had been reverse transcribed. Assay: immunoSEQ multiplex PCR; the TCRdb copy retains only in-frame clones and omits some. The sample has more than 300,000 clones, over 9% seen once. The data originate from a study of beta chain features in type 1 diabetes. General study points: With patients and controls alike, PCR might favor shorter templates to an equal degree. Shorter TCRB CDR3s, moderately but significantly so, marked every one of the four CD4+ subsets in Type 1 diabetes patients.

Sequencing used central memory CD4+ T cells from blood. The sequence derives from a man in his thirties or forties with type 1 diabetes.

CDR3 residues: CASSLLGGGNTEAFF. The CDR3 DNA sequence: TGCGCCAGCAGCTTGCTGGGGGGCGGGAACACTGAAGCTTTCTTT. V usage is TRBV5-1 and J usage is TRBJ1-1; a possible D gene is TRBD1 (6 bases). This CDR3 comprises 15 residues. Trimming cost V 1 base and J 1 base, with 11 bases left between them. CDR1 and CDR2 from the germline V gene are SGHRS and YFSETQ.